Presented here are 26 T cell receptor beta chains from one specimen sequenced in a study of T cells in Graves' hyperthyroidism and ophthalmopathy. TCR beta CDR3 regions were amplified from RNA. A first-round RT-PCR of the TCR CDR3 used the HTBI primer set. TCRdb ran MiXCR on the multiplex PCR reads and lists one entry per CDR3 protein. The sample lists 450,000 to 650,000 distinct CDR3 sequences; roughly 15% were seen once. Input material: blood. These receptor sequences come from a woman aged 18-30 years with Graves' ophthalmopathy.

The chain combines TRBV5-1 with TRBJ2-5; possibly TRBD2 for D (6 bases). Germline V gives CDR1 SGHRS, CDR2 YFSETQ. Trimming took off 1 base at V and 0 bases at J, with 10 bases between the two ends. This CDR3 has 15 residues. CDR3 amino acids: CASSLRWEDQETQYF. CDR3 nucleotide sequence: TGCGCCAGCAGCTTGCGGTGGGAGGACCAAGAGACCCAGTACTTC.

V gene TRBV12-3 or TRBV12-4 combines with J gene TRBJ2-5; the D is unclear. The CDR3 length is 15 residues. Trimming took off 1 base at V and 7 bases at J, with 16 bases between the two ends. The CDR3 coding sequence is TGTGCCAGCAGTTTAGGTGTCGCCGGGCTGGGGACCCAGTACTTC. This gives the protein CASSLGVAGLGTQYF.

Only a few counts were recorded for this clonotype. The chain links TRBV11-2 to TRBJ1-5; 7 nucleotides agree with TRBD1. Trimming took 5 bases from V and 9 from J; bases not matched to a gene: 16. Germline CDR1 is SGHAT and CDR2 is FQNNGV. The CDR3 extends over 16 amino acids. This CDR3 is CASSQDTGTVGGPQHF. The CDR3 DNA reads TGTGCCAGCAGCCAAGATACGGGGACAGTCGGTGGGCCCCAGCATTTT.

V gene TRBV6-1 combines with J gene TRBJ2-1; 10 bases map to TRBD2. Germline lookup yields CDR1 MNHNS and CDR2 SASEGT. V was clipped by 11 bases and J by 8 bases; unmatched bases: 12. The CDR3 covers 14 residues. CDR3 nucleotide sequence: TGTGCCTATTCAGCGGGAGGGGGCGTGGATGAGCAGTTCTTC. Its translation: CAYSAGGGVDEQFF.

This clonotype was picked up many times. CDR3 residues: CASSPIEPLDEQFF. The CDR3 DNA reads as TGTGCCAGCTCACCAATAGAACCCCTGGATGAGCAGTTCTTC. The chain uses TRBV18 and TRBJ2-1; unclear D gene. The CDR3 has 14 residues. Germline V CDR1 and CDR2: KGHSH, LQKENI. Trimming took 2 bases from V and 8 from J, leaving 13 bases between them.

A few counts support this clonotype. The CDR3 DNA sequence: TGTGCCAGCAGCACTACAGGGTTGAATTCACCCCTCCACTTT. It codes for CASSTTGLNSPLHF. The genes are TRBV6-1 and TRBJ1-6, with D perhaps matching TRBD1 (6 bases). CDR1 and CDR2 (germline): MNHNS, SASEGT. The CDR3 contains 14 residues. V was cut by 6 bases and J by 7 bases, with 13 bases left in between.

Ten or more counts support this clonotype. The rearrangement links TRBV7-3 to TRBJ2-7; 9 bases are shared with TRBD1. In germline, CDR1 is SGHTA, CDR2 FQGTGA. The CDR3 runs to 15 residues. The V and J ends lost 4 bases and 5 bases, in that order; junction bases with no gene match: 9. CDR3 sequence reads: CASSSTGTGYNEQYF. As DNA, the CDR3 is TGTGCCAGCAGCTCTACCGGGACAGGGTACAACGAGCAGTACTTC. The full variable domain, in which reference TRBV7-3 and TRBJ2-7 provide the parts outside the CDR3, is GAGVSQTPSNKVTEKGKYVELRCDPISGHTALYWYRQSLGQGPEFLIYFQGTGAADDSGLPNDRFFAVRPEGSVSTLKIQRTERGDSAVYLCASSSTGTGYNEQYFGPGTRLTVT.

The chain has TRBV11-3 and TRBJ1-5; D is undetermined. The V gene's germline CDR1 is SGHNT and CDR2 YENEEA. V shed 1 base and J shed 0 bases, with 7 bases lying between them. This CDR3 spans 15 amino acids. DNA for the CDR3: TGTGCCAGCAGCTTAGGTAAGATTAGCAATCAGCCCCAGCATTTT. It codes for CASSLGKISNQPQHF.

There are many counts of this clonotype. This rearrangement joins TRBV20-1 to TRBJ2-5; 14 bases fit TRBD2. V was clipped by 4 bases and J by 5 bases; unmatched bases: 6. The CDR3 has 15 amino acids. Germline V gene sequence: CDR1 DFQATT, CDR2 SNEGSKA (reference sequence). In DNA form, the CDR3 reads TGCAGTGCTACGACTAGCGGGGGGGCGTTTGAGACCCAGTACTTC. It specifies CSATTSGGAFETQYF.

This chain links TRBV10-3 with TRBJ2-7; D is ambiguous. Germline CDR1 and CDR2: ENHRY and SYGVKD. The CDR3 is 13 amino acids. V was trimmed by 2 bases and J by 3 bases, leaving 8 bases between them. Here the CDR3 DNA reads TGTGCCATCAGTGAGATCGAAATCTACGAGCAGTACTTC. It encodes CAISEIEIYEQYF.

The V and J genes are TRBV9 and TRBJ2-1; 8 bases fit TRBD2. The CDR3 spans 15 residues. V lost 0 bases to trimming and J lost 5 bases; unmatched junction nucleotides: 4. Looked up from germline, CDR1 is SGDLS and CDR2 is YYNGEE. As DNA, the CDR3 is TGTGCCAGCAGCGTAGGCGGGGGGCGTCACAATGAGCAGTTCTTC. Its protein is CASSVGGGRHNEQFF.

This clonotype was counted between two and nine times. The chain joins TRBV6-1 to TRBJ1-1, with D perhaps matching TRBD1 (5 bases). CDR3 length equals 15 residues. From germline, CDR1 is MNHNS and CDR2 SASEGT. V lost 6 bases to trimming and J lost 0 bases, with 14 bases between them. In DNA form, the CDR3 reads TGTGCCAGCAGCCGTGGACAATCTATGAACACTGAAGCTTTCTTT. It is translated as CASSRGQSMNTEAFF.

This clonotype came up many times. This chain uses TRBV20-1 with TRBJ1-1, with D perhaps matching TRBD1 (5 bases). Germline-derived CDR1 and CDR2 are DFQATT and SNEGSKA (reference sequence). The ends were cut back, 3 bases at V and 4 bases at J, with 9 bases in the middle. The CDR3 consists of 12 residues. The CDR3 protein is CSASWGTTEAFF. CDR3 DNA: TGCAGTGCTAGCTGGGGGACCACTGAAGCTTTCTTT.

This clonotype has a handful of counts. V is TRBV15 and J is TRBJ2-5; TRBD2 is a possible D gene (6 bases). CDR3 length: 15 residues. Germline CDR1 is LNHNV and CDR2 is YYDKDF (reference sequence). The V end was cut by 2 bases, the J end by 4 bases, with 14 bases between. In DNA form, the CDR3 reads TGTGCCACCAGCAGACCTATGAGGGGAGGAGAGACCCAGTACTTC. Its translation is CATSRPMRGGETQYF. Supplemented by reference TRBV15 and TRBJ2-5, the full variable domain reads DAMVIQNPRYQVTQFGKPVTLSCSQTLNHNVMYWYQQKSSQAPKLLFHYYDKDFNNEADTPDNFQSRRPNTSFCFLDIRSPGLGDTAMYLCATSRPMRGGETQYFGPGTRLLVL.

This rearrangement joins TRBV9 to TRBJ1-5; perhaps TRBD1 as D (6 bases). V lost 3 bases, J lost 4 bases, and 17 bases lay in between. CDR3 length: 16 amino acids. Germline loops: CDR1 SGDLS, CDR2 YYNGEE. This CDR3 reads CASSADPGEGNQPQHF. The CDR3, as DNA: TGTGCCAGCAGCGCTGACCCAGGGGAGGGAAATCAGCCCCAGCATTTT.

In its sample, this clonotype was seen a few times. The CDR3 sequence: CASSLALAGGSDTQYF. DNA of the CDR3: TGCGCCAGCAGCTTGGCTCTAGCGGGGGGTTCAGATACGCAGTATTTT. J is TRBJ2-3 and V is TRBV5-1, with 11 nucleotides matching TRBD2. The V and J ends lost 0 bases and 4 bases, in that order; junction bases with no gene match: 4. The germline gives CDR1 SGHRS, CDR2 YFSETQ. This CDR3 is built from 16 residues. Using reference TRBV5-1 and TRBJ2-3 for the parts outside the CDR3, the full variable domain is KAGVTQTPRYLIKTRGQQVTLSCSPISGHRSVSWYQQTPGQGLQFLFEYFSETQRNKGNFPGRFSGRQFSNSRSEMNVSTLELGDSALYLCASSLALAGGSDTQYFGPGTRLTVL.

This clonotype was found many times. The V and J genes are TRBV20-1 and TRBJ2-7; no clear D. The CDR3 is made up of 15 amino acids. Germline V gene sequence: CDR1 DFQATT, CDR2 SNEGSKA (reference sequence). V was shortened by 2 bases and J by 0 bases, with 14 bases between the two germline ends. DNA of the CDR3: TGCAGTGCTAGATCTTTGGCGACGAGCTCCTACGAGCAGTACTTC. Protein sequence: CSARSLATSSYEQYF.

This clonotype has at least ten counts. The chain links TRBV28 to TRBJ1-5; maybe TRBD1 (5 bases). V dropped 10 bases and J dropped 8 bases, with 15 bases sitting between them. Germline CDR1 MDHEN, CDR2 SYDVKM. The CDR3 is made up of 12 amino acids. This CDR3 is CATFGIGEPQHF. The DNA of the CDR3 is TGTGCCACCTTCGGGATAGGGGAGCCCCAGCATTTT.

This clonotype has ten or more counts. The gene calls are TRBV28 and TRBJ2-3, with TRBD1 matching over 8 bases. This CDR3 spans 16 amino acids. Germline V gives CDR1 MDHEN, CDR2 SYDVKM. V trimming: 5 bases; J trimming: 0 bases; junction bases outside the gene matches: 7. Here the CDR3 DNA reads TGTGCCAGCAGTCCCGACAGGGGAAGTAGCACAGATACGCAGTATTTT. Translating it yields CASSPDRGSSTDTQYF.

The gene calls are TRBV5-1 and TRBJ2-2; 9 nucleotides match TRBD2. The CDR3 is 15 amino acids. V dropped 0 bases and J dropped 4; count of bases not matched to a gene: 1. Germline CDR1 is SGHRS and CDR2 is YFSETQ. CDR3 amino acids: CASSLGTSVTGELFF. The CDR3 DNA is TGCGCCAGCAGCTTGGGGACTAGCGTCACCGGGGAGCTGTTTTTT.

The chain couples TRBV18 to TRBJ2-6; D may be TRBD2 (5 bases). Germline V gives CDR1 KGHSH, CDR2 LQKENI. This CDR3 spans 18 amino acids. V shed 2 bases and J shed 0 bases, with 14 bases lying between them. Written as DNA, the CDR3 is TGTGCCAGCTCACCAGGGCGGGCGCCTAGCTCTGGGGCCAACGTCCTGACTTTC. This codes for CASSPGRAPSSGANVLTF.

This clonotype showed up many times. V and J are TRBV11-3 and TRBJ2-7; D is ambiguous. The CDR3 consists of 14 residues. Trimming cost V 0 bases and J 5 bases, with 11 bases left between them. Looked up from germline, CDR1 is SGHNT and CDR2 is YENEEA. The CDR3 here is CASSLDPLGHEQYF. DNA for the CDR3: TGTGCCAGCAGCTTAGATCCCCTTGGACACGAGCAGTACTTC.

This clonotype was seen ten or more times. The rearrangement joins TRBV30 to TRBJ1-1, with D unresolved. Per the germline V gene, CDR1 is GTSNPN and CDR2 is SVGIG (reference sequence). V was pared by 3 bases and J by 0 bases, with 17 bases between. The CDR3 has 16 residues. DNA for the CDR3: TGTGCCTGGAGGCCAAATCCCCCTTTCATGAACACTGAAGCTTTCTTT. Its translation is CAWRPNPPFMNTEAFF.

The V call is TRBV30, the J call TRBJ2-2; 9 nucleotides align to TRBD1. The CDR3 runs to 15 residues. Germline V CDR1 and CDR2: GTSNPN, SVGIG (reference sequence). The CDR3 loop is CAGRVGQGWQGELFF. CDR3 sequence (DNA): TGTGCGGGGAGAGTGGGACAGGGATGGCAGGGGGAGCTGTTTTTT.

Many counts were recorded for this clonotype. The chain links TRBV28 to TRBJ2-7; D possibly corresponds to TRBD2 (6 bases). CDR1 and CDR2 (germline): MDHEN, SYDVKM. Trimming shortened V by 7 bases and J by 2 bases, and 15 bases separated the two germline ends. There are 14 residues in the CDR3. CDR3 amino acids: CASNESGEAYEQYF. In nucleotides, the CDR3 is TGTGCCAGCAACGAATCGGGGGAAGCCTACGAGCAGTACTTC.

The V call is TRBV7-9, the J call TRBJ1-1, with D possibly being TRBD1 (6 bases). V lost 5 bases, J lost 1 base, and 11 bases lay in between. In germline, CDR1 is SEHNR, CDR2 FQNEAQ (reference sequence). This CDR3 contains 14 residues. CDR3 protein: CASSQMTGNTEAFF. The CDR3 DNA is TGTGCCAGCAGCCAGATGACAGGGAACACTGAAGCTTTCTTT.